Each of the 12 T cell receptor beta chains below was sequenced from the same sample in a study of T cell changes during pregnancy in multiple sclerosis. Assay: immunoSEQ multiplex PCR; the TCRdb copy retains only in-frame clones and omits some. The sample includes 40,000 to 55,000 clones, almost 95% seen only once; the top ten take approximately 1.2%. Sequencing input: peripheral blood. The source of these receptors is a female donor with multiple sclerosis, enrolled in a pregnancy study.

This clone was found once. CDR3 sequence (DNA): TGTGCCAGCAGCTTGTCAGGGAAAAAGAAATACGAGCAGTACTTC. This translates into CASSLSGKKKYEQYF. The chain links TRBV5-6 to TRBJ2-7; D is perhaps TRBD1 (5 bases). CDR1 and CDR2 from the germline V gene are SGHDT and YYEEEE. The CDR3 length is 15 residues. Trimming took off 1 base at V and 4 bases at J, with 15 bases between the two ends.

The chain employs TRBV4-2 and TRBJ2-3, with 8 bases fitting TRBD1. The V gene end was trimmed by 4 bases and the J gene end by 2 bases; junction bases not matched to a gene: 14. CDR1 is LGHNA, CDR2 YNFKEQ, per germline. The CDR3 extends over 18 amino acids. CDR3 coding DNA: TGTGCCAGCAGCCGACCGGGACAGGCGGCGTGGGACACAGATACGCAGTATTTT. It specifies CASSRPGQAAWDTDTQYF.

This clone was recorded only once. The J gene is TRBJ2-7, the V gene TRBV7-9; perhaps TRBD2 as D (5 bases). Germline V CDR1 and CDR2: SEHNR, FQNEAQ (reference sequence). V lost 4 bases and J lost 5, with 12 bases in between. The CDR3 consists of 13 residues. In nucleotides, the CDR3 is TGTGCCAGCAGCTGGGCGGGTCCCCACGAGCAGTACTTC. This gives the protein CASSWAGPHEQYF.

V gene TRBV29-1 combines with J gene TRBJ2-5, with D possibly being TRBD2 (5 bases). The CDR3 totals 12 residues. Trimming took 4 bases from V and 3 from J, leaving 9 bases between them. Germline lookup yields CDR1 SQVTM and CDR2 ANQGSEA. The CDR3 spells CSVVWGEETQYF. In DNA, the CDR3 is TGCAGCGTTGTTTGGGGAGAAGAGACCCAGTACTTC.

The V and J genes are TRBV6-1 and TRBJ2-5, with 7 bases identical to TRBD1. CDR1 MNHNS and CDR2 SASEGT come from the germline V gene. The CDR3 length is 14 residues. V gave up 7 bases and J gave up 2 bases; unmatched junction bases: 7. The CDR3 region has the DNA TGTGCCAGCACGAAATTCAGGGGGCAAGAGACCCAGTACTTC. Protein: CASTKFRGQETQYF.

This chain uses TRBV6-5 with TRBJ1-5; 9 bases fit TRBD1. V gave up 0 bases and J gave up 2 bases; unmatched junction bases: 2. Per germline, CDR1 MNHEY and CDR2 SVGAGI. The CDR3 has 16 amino acids. The CDR3: CASSYSQGAGNQPQHF. In DNA, the CDR3 is TGTGCCAGCAGTTACTCACAGGGGGCAGGCAATCAGCCCCAGCATTTT.

The chain has TRBV18 and TRBJ1-5; 9 nucleotides align to TRBD1. The CDR3 extends over 18 amino acids. V lost 4 bases and J lost 2; bases outside the gene matches: 12. Germline-derived CDR1 and CDR2 are KGHSH and LQKENI. Written as DNA, the CDR3 is TGTGCCAGCTCACTAGCCGGGGGACAGGGAAGTGGCAATCAGCCCCAGCATTTT. Protein product: CASSLAGGQGSGNQPQHF.

This chain connects TRBV4-2 to TRBJ1-1; 12 nucleotides match TRBD1. The CDR3 sequence is 19 residues long. With 0 bases clipped from V and 8 bases from J, the junction kept 16 bases outside the gene matches. CDR1 LGHNA and CDR2 YNFKEQ come from the germline V gene. CDR3 sequence reads: CASSQELAGQGALLCEAFF. DNA of the CDR3: TGTGCCAGCAGCCAAGAATTGGCGGGACAGGGGGCCTTATTATGCGAAGCTTTCTTT.

The rearrangement uses TRBV19 and TRBJ1-1, with 7 positions matching TRBD1. Germline CDR1 is LNHDA and CDR2 is SQIVND (reference sequence). V shed 5 bases, J shed 4 bases, and the junction held 7 bases outside the gene matches. This CDR3 region has 14 residues. CDR3 bases: TGTGCCAGTAGTTTAAGACAGGGAGGCACTGAAGCTTTCTTT. It specifies CASSLRQGGTEAFF.

This chain uses TRBV4-3 with TRBJ2-5, with TRBD2 as a possible D gene (6 bases). With 4 bases removed from V and 4 bases from J, the gap between germline ends came to 16 bases. This CDR3 comprises 15 residues. The germline CDR1 and CDR2 sequences are LGHNA and YSLEER. The DNA of the CDR3 is TGCGCCAGCAGCCGGACTATGTCGCCGGGAGAGACCCAGTACTTC. This encodes CASSRTMSPGETQYF.

The chain recombines TRBV6-1 with TRBJ1-5; D is uncertain. Trimming shortened V by 2 bases and J by 7 bases, and 9 bases separated the two germline ends. Germline CDR1 is MNHNS and CDR2 is SASEGT. The length of the CDR3 is 13 residues. CDR3 sequence: CASSEKGGQPQHF. The CDR3 coding sequence is TGTGCCAGCAGTGAAAAGGGCGGGCAGCCCCAGCATTTT.

The J gene is TRBJ2-7, the V gene TRBV5-1; D remains unclear. Germline V lookup: CDR1 SGHRS, CDR2 YFSETQ. This CDR3 spans 13 amino acids. V lost 0 bases and J 0 bases, leaving 4 bases between the germline ends. The DNA of the CDR3 is TGCGCCAGCAGCTTGGAAGGCTCCTACGAGCAGTACTTC. Its protein product is CASSLEGSYEQYF.